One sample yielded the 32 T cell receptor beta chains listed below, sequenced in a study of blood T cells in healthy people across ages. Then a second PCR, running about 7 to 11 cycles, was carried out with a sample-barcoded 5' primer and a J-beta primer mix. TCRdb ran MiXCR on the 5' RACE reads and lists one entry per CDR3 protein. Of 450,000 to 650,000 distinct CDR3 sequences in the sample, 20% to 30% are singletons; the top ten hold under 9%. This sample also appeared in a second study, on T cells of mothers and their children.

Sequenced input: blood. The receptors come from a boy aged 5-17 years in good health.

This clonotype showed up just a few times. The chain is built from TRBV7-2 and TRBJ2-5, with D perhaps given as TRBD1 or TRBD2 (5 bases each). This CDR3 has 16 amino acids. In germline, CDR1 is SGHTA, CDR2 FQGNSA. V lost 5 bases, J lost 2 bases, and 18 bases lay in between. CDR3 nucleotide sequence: TGTGCCAGCAGCCCCTCCGTCGGGGCCGCACAAGAGACCCAGTACTTC. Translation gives CASSPSVGAAQETQYF.

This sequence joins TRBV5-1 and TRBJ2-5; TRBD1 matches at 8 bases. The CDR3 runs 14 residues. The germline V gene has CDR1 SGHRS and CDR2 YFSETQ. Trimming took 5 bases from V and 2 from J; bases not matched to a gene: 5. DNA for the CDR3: TGCGCCAGCAGTACTGGGGACAGGCAAGAGACCCAGTACTTC. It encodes CASSTGDRQETQYF.

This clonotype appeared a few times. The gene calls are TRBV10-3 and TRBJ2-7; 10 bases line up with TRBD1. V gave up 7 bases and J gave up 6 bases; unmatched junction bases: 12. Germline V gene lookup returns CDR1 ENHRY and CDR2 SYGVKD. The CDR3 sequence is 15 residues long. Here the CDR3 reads CAINPGQGSMVEQYF. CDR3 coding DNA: TGTGCCATCAATCCGGGACAGGGGTCTATGGTCGAGCAGTACTTC.

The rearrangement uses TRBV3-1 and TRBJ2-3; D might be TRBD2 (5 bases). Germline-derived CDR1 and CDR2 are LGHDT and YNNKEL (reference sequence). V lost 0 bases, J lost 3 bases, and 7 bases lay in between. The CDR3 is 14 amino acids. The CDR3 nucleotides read TGTGCCAGCAGCCAAGATCCGGGGACAGATACGCAGTATTTT. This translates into CASSQDPGTDTQYF.

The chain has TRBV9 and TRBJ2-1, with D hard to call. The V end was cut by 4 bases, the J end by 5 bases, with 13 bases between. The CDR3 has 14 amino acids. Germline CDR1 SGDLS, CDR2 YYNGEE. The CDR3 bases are TGTGCCAGCAGCCCCTCGAGACTCGACAATGAGCAGTTCTTC. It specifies CASSPSRLDNEQFF.

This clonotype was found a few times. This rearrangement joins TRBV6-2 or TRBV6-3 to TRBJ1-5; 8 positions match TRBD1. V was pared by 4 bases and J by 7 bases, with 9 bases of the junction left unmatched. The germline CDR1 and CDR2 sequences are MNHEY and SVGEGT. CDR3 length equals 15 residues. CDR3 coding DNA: TGTGCCAGCAGTTCTCCGACAGGGGTGGGCCAGCCCCAGCATTTT. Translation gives CASSSPTGVGQPQHF.

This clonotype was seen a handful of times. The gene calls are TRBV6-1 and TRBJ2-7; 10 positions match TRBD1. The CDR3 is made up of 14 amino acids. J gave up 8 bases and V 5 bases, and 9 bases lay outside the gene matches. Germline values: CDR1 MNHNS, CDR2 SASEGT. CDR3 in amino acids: CASSRRDRGEKQYF. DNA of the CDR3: TGTGCCAGCAGTCGACGGGACAGGGGCGAGAAGCAGTACTTC.

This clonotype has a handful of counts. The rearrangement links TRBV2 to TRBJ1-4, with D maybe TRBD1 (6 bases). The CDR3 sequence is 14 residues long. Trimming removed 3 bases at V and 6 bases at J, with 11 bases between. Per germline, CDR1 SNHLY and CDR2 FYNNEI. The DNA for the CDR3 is TGTGCCAGCAGTGAGCCACAGGGTTATGAAAAACTGTTTTTT. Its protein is CASSEPQGYEKLFF.

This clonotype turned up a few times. Here the CDR3 reads CSAKHYGTAVTDTQYF. CDR3 sequence (DNA): TGCAGTGCAAAACACTATGGGACAGCGGTAACAGATACGCAGTATTTT. The V and J genes are TRBV20-1 and TRBJ2-3, with TRBD1 matching over 7 bases. CDR1 and CDR2 from the germline V gene are DFQATT and SNEGSKA (reference sequence). The CDR3 contains 16 residues. The V segment lost 6 bases and the J segment 3 bases; nucleotides outside the gene matches: 15.

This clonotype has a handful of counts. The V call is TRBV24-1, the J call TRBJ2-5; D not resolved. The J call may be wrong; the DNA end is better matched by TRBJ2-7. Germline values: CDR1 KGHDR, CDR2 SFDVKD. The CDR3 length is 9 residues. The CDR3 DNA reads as TGTGCCACCTTCCACGAGCAGTACTTC. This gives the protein CATFHEQYF.

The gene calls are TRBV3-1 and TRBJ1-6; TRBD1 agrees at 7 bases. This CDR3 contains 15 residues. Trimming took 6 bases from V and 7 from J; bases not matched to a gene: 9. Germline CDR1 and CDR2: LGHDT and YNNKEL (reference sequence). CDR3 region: CASSGLDRPNSPLHF. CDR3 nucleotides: TGTGCCAGCAGTGGATTGGACAGGCCGAATTCACCCCTCCACTTT.

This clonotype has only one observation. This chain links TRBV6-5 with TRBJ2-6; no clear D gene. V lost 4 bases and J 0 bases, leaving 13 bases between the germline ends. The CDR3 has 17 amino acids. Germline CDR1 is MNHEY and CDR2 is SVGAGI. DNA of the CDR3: TGTGCCAGCAGTTGGTCGGGTGGTTTCTCTGGGGCCAACGTCCTGACTTTC. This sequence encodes CASSWSGGFSGANVLTF.

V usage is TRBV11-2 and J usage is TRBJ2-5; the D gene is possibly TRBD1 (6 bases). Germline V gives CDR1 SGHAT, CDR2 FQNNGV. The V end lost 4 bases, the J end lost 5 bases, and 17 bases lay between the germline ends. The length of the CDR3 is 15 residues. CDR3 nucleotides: TGTGCCAGCAGCTATTCCTCCGGCCAGGGGGAGACCCAGTACTTC. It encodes CASSYSSGQGETQYF.

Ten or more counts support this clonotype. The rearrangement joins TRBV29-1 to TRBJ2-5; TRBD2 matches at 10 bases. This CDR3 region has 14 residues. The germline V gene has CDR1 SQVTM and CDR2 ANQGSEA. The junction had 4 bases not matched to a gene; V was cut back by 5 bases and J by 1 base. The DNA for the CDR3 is TGCAGCGTTCCGCAGCGGGAGGGCCAAGAGACCCAGTACTTC. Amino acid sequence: CSVPQREGQETQYF.

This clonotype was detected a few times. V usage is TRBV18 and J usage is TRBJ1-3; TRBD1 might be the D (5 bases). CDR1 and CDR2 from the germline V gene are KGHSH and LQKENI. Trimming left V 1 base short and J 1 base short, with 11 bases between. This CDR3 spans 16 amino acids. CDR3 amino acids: CASSPLRRDSGNTIYF. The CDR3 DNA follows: TGTGCCAGCTCACCACTTCGCAGGGATTCTGGAAACACCATATATTTT.

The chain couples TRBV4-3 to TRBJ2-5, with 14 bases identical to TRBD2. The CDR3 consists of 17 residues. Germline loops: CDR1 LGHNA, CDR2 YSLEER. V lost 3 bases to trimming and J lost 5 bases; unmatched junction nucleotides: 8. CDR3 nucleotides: TGCGCCAGCAGCCACTCGACTAGCGGGGGGGCCTTGGAGACCCAGTACTTC. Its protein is CASSHSTSGGALETQYF.

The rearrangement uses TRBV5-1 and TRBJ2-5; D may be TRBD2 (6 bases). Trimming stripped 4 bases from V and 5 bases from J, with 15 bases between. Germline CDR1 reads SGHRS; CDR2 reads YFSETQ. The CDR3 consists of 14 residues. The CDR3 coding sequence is TGCGCCAGCAGCCCACTGACTAGTTTTGAGACCCAGTACTTC. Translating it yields CASSPLTSFETQYF.

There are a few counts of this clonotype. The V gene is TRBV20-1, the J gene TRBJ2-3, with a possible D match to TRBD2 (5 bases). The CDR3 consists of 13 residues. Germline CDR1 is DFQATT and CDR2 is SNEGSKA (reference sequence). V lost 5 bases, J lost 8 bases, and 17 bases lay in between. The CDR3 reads CSAEPTRVGTQYF. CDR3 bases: TGCAGTGCTGAACCCACGAGGGTTGGTACGCAGTATTTT.

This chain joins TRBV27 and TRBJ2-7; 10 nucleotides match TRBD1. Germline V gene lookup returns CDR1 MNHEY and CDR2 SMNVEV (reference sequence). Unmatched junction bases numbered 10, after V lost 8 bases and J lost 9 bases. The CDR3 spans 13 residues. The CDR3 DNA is TGTGCCAGCCGGGACAGGGGCCGGGTCGGGCAGTACTTC. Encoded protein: CASRDRGRVGQYF.

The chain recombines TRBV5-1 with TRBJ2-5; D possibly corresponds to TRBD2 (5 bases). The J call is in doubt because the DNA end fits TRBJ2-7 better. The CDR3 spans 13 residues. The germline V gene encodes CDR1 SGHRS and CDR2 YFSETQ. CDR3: CASSLRLAHEQYF. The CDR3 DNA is TGCGCCAGCAGCTTGCGGCTAGCCCACGAGCAGTACTTC.

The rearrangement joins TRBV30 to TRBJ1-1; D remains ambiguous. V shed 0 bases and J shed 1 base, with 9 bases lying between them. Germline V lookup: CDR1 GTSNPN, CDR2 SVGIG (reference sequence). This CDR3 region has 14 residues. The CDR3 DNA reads TGTGCCTGGAGTGTACAGCCGGCGAACACTGAAGCTTTCTTT. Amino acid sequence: CAWSVQPANTEAFF.

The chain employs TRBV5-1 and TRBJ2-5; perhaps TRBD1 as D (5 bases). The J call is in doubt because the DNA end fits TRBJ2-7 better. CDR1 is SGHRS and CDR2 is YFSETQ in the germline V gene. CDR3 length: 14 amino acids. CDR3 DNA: TGCGCCAGCAGCTTGGAGGCAGGGTACCTCGAGCAGTACTTC. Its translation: CASSLEAGYLEQYF.

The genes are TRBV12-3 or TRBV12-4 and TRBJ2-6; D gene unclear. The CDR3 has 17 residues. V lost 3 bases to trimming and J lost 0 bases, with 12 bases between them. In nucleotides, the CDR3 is TGTGCCAGCAGTTTTATCACCGCCAGCTCTGGGGCCAACGTCCTGACTTTC. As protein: CASSFITASSGANVLTF.

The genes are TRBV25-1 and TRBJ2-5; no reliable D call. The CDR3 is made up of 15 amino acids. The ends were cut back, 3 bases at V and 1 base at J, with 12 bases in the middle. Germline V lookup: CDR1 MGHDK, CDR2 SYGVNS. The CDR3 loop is CASSESSTPQETQYF. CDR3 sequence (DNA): TGTGCCAGCAGTGAGAGCAGTACACCCCAAGAGACCCAGTACTTC.

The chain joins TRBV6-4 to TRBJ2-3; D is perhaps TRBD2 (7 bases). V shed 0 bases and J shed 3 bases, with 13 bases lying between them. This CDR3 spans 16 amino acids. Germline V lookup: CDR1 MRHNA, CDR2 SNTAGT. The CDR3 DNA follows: TGTGCCAGCAGTGACTCGTCGGAGGGGGGGACAGATACGCAGTATTTT. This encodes CASSDSSEGGTDTQYF.

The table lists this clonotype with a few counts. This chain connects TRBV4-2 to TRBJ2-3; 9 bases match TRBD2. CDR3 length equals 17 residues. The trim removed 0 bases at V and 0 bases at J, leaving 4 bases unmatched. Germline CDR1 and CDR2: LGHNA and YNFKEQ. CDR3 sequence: CASSQEKREVSTDTQYF. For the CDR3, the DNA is TGTGCCAGCAGCCAAGAGAAGCGGGAGGTCAGCACAGATACGCAGTATTTT.

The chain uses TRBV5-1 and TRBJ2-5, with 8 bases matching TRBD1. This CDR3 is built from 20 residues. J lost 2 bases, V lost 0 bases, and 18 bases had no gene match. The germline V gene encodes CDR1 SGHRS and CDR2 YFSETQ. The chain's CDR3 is CASSLAGTGQVGGSQETQYF. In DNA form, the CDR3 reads TGCGCCAGCAGCTTGGCCGGGACAGGACAGGTTGGGGGTTCACAAGAGACCCAGTACTTC. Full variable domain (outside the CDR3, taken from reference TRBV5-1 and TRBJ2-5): KAGVTQTPRYLIKTRGQQVTLSCSPISGHRSVSWYQQTPGQGLQFLFEYFSETQRNKGNFPGRFSGRQFSNSRSEMNVSTLELGDSALYLCASSLAGTGQVGGSQETQYFGPGTRLLVL.

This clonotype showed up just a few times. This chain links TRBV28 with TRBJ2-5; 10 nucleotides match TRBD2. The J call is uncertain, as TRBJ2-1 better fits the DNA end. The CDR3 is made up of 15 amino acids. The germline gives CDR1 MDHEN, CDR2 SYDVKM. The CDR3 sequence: CASRPWSGGANEQFF. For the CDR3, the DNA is TGTGCCAGCAGACCCTGGAGCGGGGGGGCAAATGAGCAGTTCTTC.

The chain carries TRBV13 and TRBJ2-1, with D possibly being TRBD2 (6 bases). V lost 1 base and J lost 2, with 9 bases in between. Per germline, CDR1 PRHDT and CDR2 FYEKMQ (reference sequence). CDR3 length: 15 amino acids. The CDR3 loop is CASSLAREPYNEQFF. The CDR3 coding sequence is TGTGCCAGCAGCTTAGCTCGGGAGCCCTACAATGAGCAGTTCTTC.

As DNA, the CDR3 is TGCAGTGCTAGAGTTAACAGGGGGAACAATCAGCCCCAGCATTTT. This encodes CSARVNRGNNQPQHF. The chain uses TRBV20-1 and TRBJ1-5, with 8 bases fitting TRBD1. This CDR3 spans 15 amino acids. V lost 1 base and J lost 3; bases outside the gene matches: 5. Germline V gene data show CDR1 as DFQATT and CDR2 as SNEGSKA (reference sequence).

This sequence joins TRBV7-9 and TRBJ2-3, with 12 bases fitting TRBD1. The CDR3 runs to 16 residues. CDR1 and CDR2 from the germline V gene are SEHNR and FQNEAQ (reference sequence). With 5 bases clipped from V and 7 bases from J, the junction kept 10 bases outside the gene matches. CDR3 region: CASSDSGTGGAYTQYF. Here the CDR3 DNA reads TGTGCCAGCAGCGATTCCGGGACAGGGGGCGCGTATACGCAGTATTTT.

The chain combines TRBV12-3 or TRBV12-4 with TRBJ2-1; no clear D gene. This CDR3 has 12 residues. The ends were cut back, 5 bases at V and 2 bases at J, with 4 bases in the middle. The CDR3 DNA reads TGTGCCAGCAGTGCGGCCTACAATGAGCAGTTCTTC. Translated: CASSAAYNEQFF.